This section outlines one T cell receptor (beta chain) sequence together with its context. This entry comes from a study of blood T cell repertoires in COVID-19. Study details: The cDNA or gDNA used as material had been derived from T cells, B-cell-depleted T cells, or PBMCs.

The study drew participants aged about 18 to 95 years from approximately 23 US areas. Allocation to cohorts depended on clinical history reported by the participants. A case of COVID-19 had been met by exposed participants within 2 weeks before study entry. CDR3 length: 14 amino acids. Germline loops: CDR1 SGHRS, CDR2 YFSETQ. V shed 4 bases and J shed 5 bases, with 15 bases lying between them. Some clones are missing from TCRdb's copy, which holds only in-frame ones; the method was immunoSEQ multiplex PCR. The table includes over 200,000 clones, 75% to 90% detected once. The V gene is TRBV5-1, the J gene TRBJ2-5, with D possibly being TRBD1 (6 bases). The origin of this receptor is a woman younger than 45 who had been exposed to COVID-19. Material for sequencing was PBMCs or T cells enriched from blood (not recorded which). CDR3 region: CASSGRGGIETQYF. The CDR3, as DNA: TGCGCCAGCAGCGGGCGAGGGGGAATCGAGACCCAGTACTTC.